This T cell receptor beta chain was sequenced for a study of blood T cell repertoires in COVID-19. V trimming: 1 base; J trimming: 3 bases; junction bases outside the gene matches: 9. The CDR3 sequence is 16 residues long. Germline values: CDR1 LNHDA, CDR2 SQIVND (reference sequence). The method was immunoSEQ multiplex PCR; TCRdb's version includes in-frame clones alone and lacks a portion of them. The sample has 270,000 or so clones; roughly 90% are singletons. The sample was peripheral blood. The sequence came from a woman aged 40 to 50 who had recovered from COVID-19. The rearrangement joins TRBV19 to TRBJ2-7; 7 bases agree with TRBD1. The DNA of the CDR3 is TGTGCCAGTAGTATAGCAACAGGGGTATTGGGCTACGAGCAGTACTTC. Protein sequence: CASSIATGVLGYEQYF.